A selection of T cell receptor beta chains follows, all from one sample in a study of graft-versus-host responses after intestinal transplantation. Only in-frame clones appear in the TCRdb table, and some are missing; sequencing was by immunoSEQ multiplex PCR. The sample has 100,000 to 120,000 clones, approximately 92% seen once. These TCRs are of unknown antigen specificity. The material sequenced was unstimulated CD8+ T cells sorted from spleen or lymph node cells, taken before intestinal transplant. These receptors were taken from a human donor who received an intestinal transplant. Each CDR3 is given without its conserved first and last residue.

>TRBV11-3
ASSLGTGELF
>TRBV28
ASSLVGTRYEQY
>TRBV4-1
ASSQIGPSSYNEQF
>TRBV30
AWSWQGNEQY
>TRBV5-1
ASSLFESSYNEQF
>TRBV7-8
ASSLGGKSTEAF
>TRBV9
ASSPPSELNTGELF
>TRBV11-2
ASSLVGNQPQH
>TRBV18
ASSPTGTETETQY
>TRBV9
ASSATSGRGTDTQY
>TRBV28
ASSPRGQGAYGYT
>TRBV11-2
ASSREGGNTEAF
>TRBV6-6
ASSYNPGPNTQY
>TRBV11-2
ASSQNAQQF
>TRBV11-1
ARRRAGGEGHEQY
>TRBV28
ASSLGSGMSNEQF
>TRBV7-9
ASSPSGTYEQY
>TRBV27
ASSLSPPRAPNEQF
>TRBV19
ASSILAGEGIYNEQF
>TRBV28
ASSLFSHIPYEQY
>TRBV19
ASSIEGGYNEQF
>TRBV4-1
ASSHQQGSQETQY